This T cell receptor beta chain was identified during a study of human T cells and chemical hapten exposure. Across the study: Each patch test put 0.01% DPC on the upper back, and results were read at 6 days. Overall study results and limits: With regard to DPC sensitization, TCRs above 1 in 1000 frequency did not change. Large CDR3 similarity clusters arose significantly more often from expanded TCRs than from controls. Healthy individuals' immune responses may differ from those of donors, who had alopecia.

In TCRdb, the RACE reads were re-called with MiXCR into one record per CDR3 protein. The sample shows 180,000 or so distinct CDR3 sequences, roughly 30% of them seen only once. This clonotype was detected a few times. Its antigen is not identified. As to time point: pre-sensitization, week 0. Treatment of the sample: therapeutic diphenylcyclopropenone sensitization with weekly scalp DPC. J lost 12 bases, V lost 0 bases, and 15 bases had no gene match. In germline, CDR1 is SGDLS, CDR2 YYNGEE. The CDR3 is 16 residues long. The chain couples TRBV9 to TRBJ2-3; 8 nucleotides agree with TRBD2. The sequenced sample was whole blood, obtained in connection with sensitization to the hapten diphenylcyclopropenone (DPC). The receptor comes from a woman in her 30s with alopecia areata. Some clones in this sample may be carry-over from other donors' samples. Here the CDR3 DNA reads TGTGCCAGCAGCGTAGCCGGCGGGGGGTTTGCCGAGCCCCAGTATTTT. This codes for CASSVAGGGFAEPQYF.